The rows below give T cell receptor beta chains drawn from one sample of a study of T cells in Graves' hyperthyroidism and ophthalmopathy. TCRdb re-derived calls from the multiplex PCR reads in MiXCR, one entry per CDR3 protein. In the table there are 550,000 to 600,000 distinct CDR3 sequences, 16% of which are singletons. Sample: blood. The receptors shown here come from a young woman with Graves' hyperthyroidism. CDR3s include the opening cysteine and the closing phenylalanine or tryptophan.

j_call v_call cdr3_aa
TRBJ2-3 TRBV6-6 CASSYRAGSTDTQYF
TRBJ2-5 TRBV7-6 CASSRQGARETQYF
TRBJ1-2 TRBV7-9 CASSEDREDGYTF
TRBJ2-5 TRBV29-1 CSVQGGRVETQYF
TRBJ2-4 TRBV10-3 CAISGGEKNIQYF
TRBJ2-7 TRBV5-1 CASSPLAGNSYEQYF
TRBJ2-7 TRBV4-3 CASSQDRLAPLIGRSYEQYF
TRBJ2-1 TRBV5-1 CASSLARGSYNEQFF
TRBJ1-1 TRBV20-1 CSARELGRADEAFF
TRBJ2-1 TRBV6-5 CASSYSRGSSYNEQFF
TRBJ1-2 TRBV14 CASSVRSFYGYTF
TRBJ2-5 TRBV12-3/TRBV12-4 CASRLGTEETQYF
TRBJ2-3 TRBV29-1 CSVEDPQSLAGGTDTQYF
TRBJ2-1 TRBV20-1 CSARGLAGDPVGNEQFF
TRBJ2-7 TRBV12-3/TRBV12-4 CASRPDSGGLSYEQYF
TRBJ1-2 TRBV20-1 CSATGANYGYTF
TRBJ1-1 TRBV11-3 CASSSRSFLHEAFF
TRBJ2-1 TRBV29-1 CSVYTGTVSYNEQFF
TRBJ2-5 TRBV30 CAWNYAGLQETQYF
TRBJ1-2 TRBV30 CALWRGDGYTF
TRBJ2-5 TRBV7-7 CASSPRLAGGETQYF
TRBJ2-2 TRBV2 CASSETTSIAGELFF
TRBJ2-7 TRBV6-2/TRBV6-3 CASRRASGGVSSYEQYF
TRBJ2-5 TRBV6-1 CASTQETPGETQYF